This T cell receptor beta chain was sequenced during a study of blood T cell repertoires in COVID-19. About the study: Samples came from the United States, Italy and Spain, spanning acute and convalescent COVID-19. The analysed material was cDNA or gDNA that came from T cells, B-cell-depleted T cells, or PBMCs.

The authors' processing: Estimation of nucleated cell counts relied on the amplification of reference gene primers. The repertoire was sequenced with immunoSEQ multiplex PCR; TCRdb's copy has only in-frame clones and lacks some. From that table come the V and J calls and clone size; the DNA was used to work out D and trimming. The sample consists of 90,000 to 110,000 clones, around 81% of them appearing once. This clone was seen a few times. Germline CDR1 and CDR2: SEHNR and FQNEAQ (reference sequence). V trimming: 1 base; J trimming: 10 bases; junction bases outside the gene matches: 2. The CDR3 totals 14 residues.

The chain combines TRBV7-9 with TRBJ1-6; 9 bases line up with TRBD1. Sequencing input: peripheral blood. The receptor was isolated from a woman between 65 and 79 years old with acute or convalescent COVID-19. CDR3 sequence: CASSLGTGVSPLHF. As DNA, the CDR3 is TGTGCCAGCAGCTTAGGGACAGGGGTATCACCCCTCCACTTT.